This passage covers 26 T cell receptor beta chains from one sample sequenced in a study of T-cell memory formation after mild COVID-19. TCRdb redid the calling of the 5' RACE reads with MiXCR, one entry per CDR3 protein. Of 150,000 to 200,000 distinct CDR3 sequences in the sample, 10% to 15% were seen once. Specimen: PBMCs or a T cell subset sorted from them (not recorded which). The receptors here all came from a man between 18 and 35 years old who had mild COVID-19 (a few samples of this study predate the infection). Cell type and time point are not known.

V gene TRBV3-1 combines with J gene TRBJ2-2; D is unclear. CDR3 length: 13 amino acids. The germline CDR1 and CDR2 sequences are LGHDT and YNNKEL (reference sequence). The V end was cut by 6 bases, the J end by 2 bases, with 7 bases between. The CDR3 region has the DNA TGTGCCAGCAGGGAGCTCAACACCGGGGAGCTGTTTTTT. Its protein is CASRELNTGELFF. Looking up the rest from reference TRBV3-1 and TRBJ2-2 gives the full variable domain: DTAVSQTPKYLVTQMGNDKSIKCEQNLGHDTMYWYKQDSKKFLKIMFSYNNKELIINETVPNRFSPKSPDKAHLNLHINSLELGDSAVYFCASRELNTGELFFGEGSRLTVL.

This clonotype showed up just a few times. The chain recombines TRBV20-1 with TRBJ1-1; D uncertain. Germline V lookup: CDR1 DFQATT, CDR2 SNEGSKA (reference sequence). The V end lost 8 bases, the J end lost 0 bases, and 7 bases lay between the germline ends. CDR3 length: 11 residues. CDR3 region: CSLRMNTEAFF. CDR3 sequence (DNA): TGCAGTTTACGCATGAACACTGAAGCTTTCTTT.

The chain couples TRBV11-2 to TRBJ2-3; unclear D gene. Germline loops: CDR1 SGHAT, CDR2 FQNNGV. Trimming removed 0 bases at V and 0 bases at J, with 4 bases between. The CDR3 contains 14 residues. The CDR3 spells CASSLEPSTDTQYF. The CDR3 DNA is TGTGCCAGCAGCTTAGAACCCAGCACAGATACGCAGTATTTT.

This clonotype was seen a single time. The chain uses TRBV2 and TRBJ2-3; D is uncertain. This CDR3 has 13 residues. Deletions cut 4 bases from V and 4 bases from J, with 9 bases between. Germline assignment: CDR1 SNHLY and CDR2 FYNNEI. In DNA form, the CDR3 reads TGTGCCAGCAGTGTTGGGGAACCAGATACGCAGTATTTT. It specifies CASSVGEPDTQYF.

The V call is TRBV7-2, the J call TRBJ2-1; 10 positions agree with TRBD2. The V segment lost 3 bases and the J segment 9 bases; nucleotides outside the gene matches: 2. This CDR3 comprises 13 residues. The germline gives CDR1 SGHTA, CDR2 FQGNSA. The CDR3 loop reads CASSLERGGEQFF. CDR3 bases: TGTGCCAGCAGCTTGGAGCGGGGGGGTGAGCAGTTCTTC. The full variable domain, in which reference TRBV7-2 and TRBJ2-1 provide the parts outside the CDR3, is GAGVSQSPSNKVTEKGKDVELRCDPISGHTALYWYRQSLGQGLEFLIYFQGNSAPDKSGLPSDRFSAERTGGSVSTLTIQRTQQEDSAVYLCASSLERGGEQFFGPGTRLTVL.

The CDR3 loop is CASSLGFANTEAFF. CDR3 coding DNA: TGTGCCAGCAGCTTAGGATTCGCGAACACTGAAGCTTTCTTT. V and J are TRBV7-2 and TRBJ1-1; D is ambiguous. In germline, CDR1 is SGHTA, CDR2 FQGNSA. The germline V and J ends were trimmed by 1 base and 1 base, with 7 bases remaining between them. The CDR3 length is 14 residues.

The sample holds a few counts of this clonotype. The J gene is TRBJ1-1, the V gene TRBV7-3; the D is unclear. Per germline, CDR1 SGHTA and CDR2 FQGTGA. V was cut by 4 bases and J by 0 bases, with 12 bases left in between. The CDR3 extends over 15 amino acids. The CDR3 loop reads CASSSPAAMNTEAFF. The DNA for the CDR3 is TGTGCCAGCAGCTCCCCGGCGGCCATGAACACTGAAGCTTTCTTT. Based on the CDR3 plus reference TRBV7-3 and TRBJ1-1, the full variable domain is GAGVSQTPSNKVTEKGKYVELRCDPISGHTALYWYRQSLGQGPEFLIYFQGTGAADDSGLPNDRFFAVRPEGSVSTLKIQRTERGDSAVYLCASSSPAAMNTEAFFGQGTRLTVV.

This clonotype was observed a few times. CDR3 sequence reads: CASSQDLHSGFGNTIYF. The CDR3 DNA is TGCGCCAGCAGCCAAGATCTCCACTCAGGGTTTGGGAACACCATATATTTT. This chain uses TRBV4-3 with TRBJ1-3; TRBD1 might be the D (5 bases). Trimming shortened V by 0 bases and J by 7 bases, and 19 bases separated the two germline ends. Germline CDR1 LGHNA, CDR2 YSLEER. The CDR3 is made up of 17 amino acids.

The count of this clonotype is one. The chain joins TRBV3-1 to TRBJ1-2; the D is unclear. The CDR3 length is 15 residues. V was clipped by 0 bases and J by 8 bases, with 16 bases between them. Per the germline V gene, CDR1 is LGHDT and CDR2 is YNNKEL (reference sequence). The CDR3 DNA is TGTGCCAGCAGCCAAGATCCGACCCCCGGAGGAGGCTACACCTTC. Amino acid sequence: CASSQDPTPGGGYTF.

CDR3 protein: CASSHLDRGTGELFF. The CDR3 DNA is TGTGCCAGCAGCCATTTGGACAGGGGCACCGGGGAGCTGTTTTTT. The genes are TRBV3-1 and TRBJ2-2; the match to TRBD1 covers 9 bases. The CDR3 has 15 residues. Per the germline V gene, CDR1 is LGHDT and CDR2 is YNNKEL (reference sequence). V shed 3 bases, J shed 4 bases, and the junction held 3 bases outside the gene matches.

This clonotype was detected only a few times. The rearrangement joins TRBV6-6 to TRBJ2-7; 8 bases align to TRBD2. V lost 8 bases, J lost 3 bases, and 9 bases stayed unmatched. The CDR3 loop spans 14 amino acids. CDR1 is MNHNY and CDR2 is SVGAGI in the germline V gene (reference sequence). CDR3: CASRISGTVYEQYF. CDR3 nucleotides: TGTGCCAGCCGGATTAGCGGGACCGTCTACGAGCAGTACTTC.

This clonotype was seen a handful of times. The V call is TRBV5-1, the J call TRBJ2-1; the match to TRBD1 covers 7 bases. The V and J ends lost 6 bases and 5 bases, in that order; junction bases with no gene match: 5. Per germline, CDR1 SGHRS and CDR2 YFSETQ. CDR3 size: 13 residues. CDR3 region: CASTQGQNNEQFF. The CDR3 DNA follows: TGCGCCAGCACCCAGGGACAGAACAATGAGCAGTTCTTC.

This clonotype has only a few counts. The V call is TRBV4-1, the J call TRBJ2-1, with TRBD2 matching 9 bases. CDR1 and CDR2 from the germline V gene are MGHRA and YSYEKL. The CDR3 has 16 residues. V shed 1 base and J 2 bases; nucleotides not matched to a gene: 3. The CDR3 region has the DNA TGCGCCAGCAGCCAAGGGCGGGGGGGCCCCTACAATGAGCAGTTCTTC. It encodes CASSQGRGGPYNEQFF.

This chain joins TRBV6-5 and TRBJ2-7; D may match TRBD1 or TRBD2 (5 bases each). The CDR3 totals 13 residues. Trimming cost V 5 bases and J 3 bases, with 11 bases left between them. Per the germline V gene, CDR1 is MNHEY and CDR2 is SVGAGI. CDR3 amino acids: CASSQGPSYEQYV. The CDR3 DNA follows: TGTGCCAGCAGTCAGGGACCCAGCTACGAGCAGTACGTC.

The V call is TRBV7-2, the J call TRBJ1-2; a possible D gene is TRBD1 (5 bases). Germline V gives CDR1 SGHTA, CDR2 FQGNSA. CDR3 length: 13 amino acids. The ends were cut back, 3 bases at V and 5 bases at J, with 10 bases in the middle. Here the CDR3 DNA reads TGTGCCAGCAGCTTTGGGGGGATGTATGGCTACACCTTC. The encoded protein is CASSFGGMYGYTF.

The rearrangement links TRBV4-3 to TRBJ1-3; D gene ambiguous. The CDR3 has 14 residues. Germline values: CDR1 LGHNA, CDR2 YSLEER. V shed 0 bases and J shed 0 bases, with 3 bases lying between them. Here the CDR3 reads CASSQETSGNTIYF. As DNA, the CDR3 is TGCGCCAGCAGCCAAGAGACCTCTGGAAACACCATATATTTT.

CDR3 residues: CASGLPPDSQVNQPQHF. The CDR3 region has the DNA TGTGCTAGTGGTTTGCCACCGGACAGCCAGGTTAATCAGCCCCAGCATTTT. The genes are TRBV12-5 and TRBJ1-5, with D tentatively TRBD1 (6 bases). The germline V and J ends were trimmed by 2 bases and 4 bases, with 18 bases remaining between them. Germline-derived CDR1 and CDR2 are LGHNT and FRNRAP. CDR3 size: 17 residues.

This clonotype was seen only once. V usage is TRBV11-2 and J usage is TRBJ2-1, with 7 nucleotides matching TRBD1. The CDR3 contains 13 residues. In germline, CDR1 is SGHAT, CDR2 FQNNGV. V was pared by 5 bases and J by 6 bases, with 4 bases of the junction left unmatched. The CDR3 is CASSGPGGNEQFF. Written as DNA, the CDR3 is TGTGCCAGCAGCGGGCCAGGGGGCAATGAGCAGTTCTTC.

This clonotype has just a few counts. This sequence joins TRBV5-4 and TRBJ1-1, with D maybe TRBD1 (6 bases). Germline V gene data show CDR1 as SGHNT and CDR2 as YYREEE (reference sequence). V lost 10 bases and J lost 5, with 18 bases in between. CDR3 size: 13 residues. The CDR3 DNA is TGTGCCGGACACCGACAGCAGGGGACTGAAGCTTTCTTT. It yields the protein CAGHRQQGTEAFF.

The V and J genes are TRBV21-1 and TRBJ2-7; no check of the table's D call, TRBD1, against the DNA was made. TRBV21-1 is recorded as a pseudogene. The CDR3 sequence is 15 residues long. The CDR3 region has the DNA TGTGCCAGCAGCCCCTGCACCGGGACACCCTACGAGCAGTACGTC. This gives the protein CASSPCTGTPYEQYV.

This clonotype was seen a handful of times. The CDR3 region has the DNA TGTGCCAGCAGTTTTAGACGGTCTAACACTGAAGCTTTCTTT. Residues: CASSFRRSNTEAFF. The chain links TRBV12-3 or TRBV12-4 to TRBJ1-1; D call uncertain. Trimming shortened V by 3 bases and J by 2 bases, and 10 bases separated the two germline ends. The CDR3 totals 14 residues.

The V call is TRBV5-5, the J call TRBJ1-4; D is ambiguous. The CDR3 is 14 residues long. CDR1 and CDR2 from the germline V gene are SGHKS and YYEKEE (reference sequence). Trimming pared 1 base from V and 5 bases from J, leaving 9 bases between. CDR3: CASSLQGPNEKLFF. Here the CDR3 DNA reads TGTGCCAGCAGCTTGCAAGGACCCAATGAAAAACTGTTTTTT.

This clonotype was seen more than once but under ten times. V usage is TRBV9 and J usage is TRBJ2-1, with 9 bases identical to TRBD2. The J segment lost 4 bases and the V segment lost 3 bases, leaving 5 bases of the junction unmatched. Germline CDR1 is SGDLS and CDR2 is YYNGEE. CDR3 length: 15 residues. CDR3 region: CASSASGGSYNEQFF. CDR3 in DNA: TGTGCCAGCAGCGCGAGCGGGGGGTCATACAATGAGCAGTTCTTC.

V and J are TRBV10-3 and TRBJ2-5; TRBD2 matches 14 bases. There are 15 residues in the CDR3. The V gene's germline CDR1 is ENHRY and CDR2 SYGVKD. V lost 10 bases and J lost 2; bases outside the gene matches: 6. For the CDR3, the DNA is TGTGCCACCACCGGGACTAGCGGGGGTCAAGAGACCCAGTACTTC. Translation: CATTGTSGGQETQYF.

This clonotype was counted ten times or more. The chain links TRBV7-2 to TRBJ2-7, with D perhaps given as TRBD1 or TRBD2 (5 bases each). The V end was cut by 4 bases, the J end by 6 bases, with 13 bases between. Germline CDR1 SGHTA, CDR2 FQGNSA. The CDR3 has 13 residues. CDR3 in amino acids: CASSSLWGSEQYF. The CDR3 DNA sequence: TGTGCCAGCAGCTCCCTTTGGGGGAGCGAGCAGTACTTC.

This clonotype has ten or more counts. The chain couples TRBV6-1 to TRBJ2-5; D tentatively fits TRBD1 or TRBD2 (6 bases each). Trimming cost V 3 bases and J 2 bases, with 16 bases left between them. Germline V gene sequence: CDR1 MNHNS, CDR2 SASEGT. CDR3 size: 16 residues. This chain's CDR3 is CASSDPGQGRQETQYF. The DNA of the CDR3 is TGTGCCAGCAGTGATCCGGGGCAGGGGAGGCAAGAGACCCAGTACTTC.